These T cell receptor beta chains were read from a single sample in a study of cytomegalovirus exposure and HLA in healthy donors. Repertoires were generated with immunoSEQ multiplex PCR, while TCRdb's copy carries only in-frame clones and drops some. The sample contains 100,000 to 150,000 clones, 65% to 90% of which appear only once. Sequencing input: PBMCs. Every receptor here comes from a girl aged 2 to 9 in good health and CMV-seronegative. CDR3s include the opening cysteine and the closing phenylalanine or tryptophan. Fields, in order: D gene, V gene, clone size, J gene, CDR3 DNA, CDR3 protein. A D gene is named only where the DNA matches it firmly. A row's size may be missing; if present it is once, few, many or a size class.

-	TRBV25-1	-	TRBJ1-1	TGTGCCAGCAGTGAATATACAGGCGGTATCACTGAAGCTTTCTTT	CASSEYTGGITEAFF
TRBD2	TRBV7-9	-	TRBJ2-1	TGTGCCAGCAGCTTAGCTACTAGCGGGGGGGCGGGTGAGCAGTTCTTC	CASSLATSGGAGEQFF
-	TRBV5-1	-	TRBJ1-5	TGCGCCAGCAGCTTGGGGGAGGGGGGCCAGCCCCAGCATTTT	CASSLGEGGQPQHF
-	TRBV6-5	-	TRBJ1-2	TGTGCCAGCAGTCCGGCAGGAAAGGGGTATGGCTACACCTTC	CASSPAGKGYGYTF
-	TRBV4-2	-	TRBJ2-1	TGTGCCAGCAGCTTACGGACTGCCCTCCATGAGCAGTTCTTC	CASSLRTALHEQFF
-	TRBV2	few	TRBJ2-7	TGTGCCAGCAGTGAAGGATCCATCGGGCAGTACTTC	CASSEGSIGQYF
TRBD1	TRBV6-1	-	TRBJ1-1	TGTGCCAGCAGCCGTGACAGGGAGTGGAGGCCCGAAGCTTTCTTT	CASSRDREWRPEAFF
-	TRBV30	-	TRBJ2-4	TGTGCCTGGAGTCGGGCCAGGGGGGCGGGCATGCAGTACTTC	CAWSRARGAGMQYF
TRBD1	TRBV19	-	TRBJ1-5	TGTGCCAGTAGTAACCTACAGGGGACCGATCAGCCCCAGCATTTT	CASSNLQGTDQPQHF
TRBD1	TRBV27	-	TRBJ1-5	TGTGCCAGCAGTTCGAAGGACAGGCAGCCCCAGCATTTT	CASSSKDRQPQHF
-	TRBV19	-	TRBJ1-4	TGTGCCAGTAGCCGGACAGCGTATGAAAAACTGTTTTTT	CASSRTAYEKLFF
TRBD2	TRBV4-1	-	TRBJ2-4	TGCGCCAGCAGCCCCGGACTAGCGGGAGGACTAGCCAAAAACATTCAGTACTTC	CASSPGLAGGLAKNIQYF
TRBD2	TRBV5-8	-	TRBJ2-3	TGTGCCAGCAGCCACGGACTAGCGGGAGTGGTGGACACAGATACGCAGTATTTT	CASSHGLAGVVDTDTQYF
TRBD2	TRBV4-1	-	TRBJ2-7	TGCGCCAGCAGCCTCGGGACTAGCGGGAGCTACGAGCAGTACTTC	CASSLGTSGSYEQYF
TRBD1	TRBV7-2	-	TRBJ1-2	TGTGCCAGCAGCCCACAGGGGGGGTATGGCTACACCTTC	CASSPQGGYGYTF
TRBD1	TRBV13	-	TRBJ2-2	TGTGCCAGCAGCTTACAGGGGGCTCCGAACACCGGGGAGCTGTTTTTT	CASSLQGAPNTGELFF
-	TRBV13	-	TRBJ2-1	TGTGCCAGCAGCTTAGCGGCCGCGACTGACAATGAGCAGTTCTTC	CASSLAAATDNEQFF
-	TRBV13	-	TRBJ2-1	TGTGCCAGCAGCACCTCGCTATTCGGGAGTGAGCAGTTCTTC	CASSTSLFGSEQFF
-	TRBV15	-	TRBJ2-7	TGTGCCACCAGCAGAGAATCAGGGCGAAGCTCCTACGAGCAGTACTTC	CATSRESGRSSYEQYF
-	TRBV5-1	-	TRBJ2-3	TGCGCCAGCAGCTTGCAGGGAGGTACAGATACGCAGTATTTT	CASSLQGGTDTQYF
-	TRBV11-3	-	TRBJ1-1	TGTGCCAGCAGCTTAGATGGTGACAGGGAAGCTTTCTTT	CASSLDGDREAFF
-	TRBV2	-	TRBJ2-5	TGTGCCAGCAGTGAAGCTTTAAAAGGGGCCGGGGAGACCCAGTACTTC	CASSEALKGAGETQYF
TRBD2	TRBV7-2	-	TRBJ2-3	TGTGCCAGCAGCTTAGTGGCGGGAGCTTTCACAGATACGCAGTATTTT	CASSLVAGAFTDTQYF
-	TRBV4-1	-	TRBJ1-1	TGCGCCAGCAGCCAACCCCGTGTGAGGTGGCGCGGGCCCAAAAACGAAAGGGAAGCTTTCTTT	CASSQPRVRWRGPKNEREAFF
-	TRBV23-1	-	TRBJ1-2	TGCGCCAGCAGTCAGATCCGGGGGGGGAGTGGCTACACCTTC	CASSQIRGGSGYTF
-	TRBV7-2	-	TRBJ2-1	TGTGCCAGCAGCCCCCGCATCCAAGGACAGTTTCCCCCACACGTCTTC	CASSPRIQGQFPPHVF
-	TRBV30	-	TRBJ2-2	TGTGCCTGCAGGGATCTGAACACCGGGGAGCTGTTTTTT	CACRDLNTGELFF
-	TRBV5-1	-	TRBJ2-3	TGCGCCAGCAGCTTTTCAGCGATTACCACAGATACGCAGTATTTT	CASSFSAITTDTQYF
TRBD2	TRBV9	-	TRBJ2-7	TGTGCCAGCAGCGGCCTTAGCGGGGGGGACGACGAGCAGTACTTC	CASSGLSGGDDEQYF
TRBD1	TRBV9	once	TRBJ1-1	TGTGCCAGCAGCGGAACTCGGACAGGCTTGAACACTGAAGCTTTCTTT	CASSGTRTGLNTEAFF
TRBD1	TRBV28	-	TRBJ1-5	TGTGCCAGCGGGGTCGGACAGGGGGAGTGGCAGCCCCAGCATTTT	CASGVGQGEWQPQHF
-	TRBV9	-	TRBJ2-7	TGTGCCAGCAGCAACAAAGACAGGCGTAGGGCGTACGAGCAGTACTTC	CASSNKDRRRAYEQYF
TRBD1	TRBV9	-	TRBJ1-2	TGTGCCAGCAGCGTGGATCCGGGACAGGGGCGTCCATCTAGTGGCTACACCTTC	CASSVDPGQGRPSSGYTF
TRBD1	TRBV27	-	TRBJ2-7	TGTGCCAGCAGGCCGGGACAGGGGGATCACGAGCAGTACTTC	CASRPGQGDHEQYF
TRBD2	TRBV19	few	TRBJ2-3	TGTGCCAGTAGTAAGACTAGCGCTTGGGATACGCAGTATTTT	CASSKTSAWDTQYF
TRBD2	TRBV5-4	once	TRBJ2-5	TGTGCCAGCAGCTCGGTAATACTAGCGGGAGAAGAGACCCAGTACTTC	CASSSVILAGEETQYF
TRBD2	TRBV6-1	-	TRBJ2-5	TGTGCCAGCAGTCATCCTTTAGCGGGGGAAGAGACCCAGTACTTC	CASSHPLAGEETQYF
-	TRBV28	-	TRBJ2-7	TGTGCCAGCAGTTTGAGGTACTCCTACGAGCAGTACTTC	CASSLRYSYEQYF
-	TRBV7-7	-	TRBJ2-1	TGTGCTAGCAGCCCCGGGTCTCCCGATGAGCAGTTCTTC	CASSPGSPDEQFF
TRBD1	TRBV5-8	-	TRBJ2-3	TGTGCCAGCAGCCGGGGACAGGGCATAGATACGCAGTATTTT	CASSRGQGIDTQYF
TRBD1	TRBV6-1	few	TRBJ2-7	TGTGCCAGCAGCGACATCAGGGGGTACGAGCAGTACTTC	CASSDIRGYEQYF
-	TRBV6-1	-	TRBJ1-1	TGTGCCAGCAGTGAGGGGGCCACTGAAGCTTTCTTT	CASSEGATEAFF
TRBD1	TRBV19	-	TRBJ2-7	TGTGCCAGTAGTATCGGAATGACAGGGTTGGGCGAGCAGTACTTC	CASSIGMTGLGEQYF
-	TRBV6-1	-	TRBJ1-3	TGTGCCAGCAGTGTAAGGACTGAGTCCCGAGCTGGAAACACCATATATTTT	CASSVRTESRAGNTIYF
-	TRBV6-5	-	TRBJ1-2	TGTGCCAGCATGGATTTAGGGGGATATGGCTACACCTTC	CASMDLGGYGYTF
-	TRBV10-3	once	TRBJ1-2	TGTGCCATCAGTGAGGTAGGACAGACAGCTAGAGGCTACACCTTC	CAISEVGQTARGYTF
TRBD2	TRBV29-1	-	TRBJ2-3	TGCAGCGTTGCCCTAACTAGCGGGAGGGCCCGTCCTAGCACAGATACGCAGTATTTT	CSVALTSGRARPSTDTQYF
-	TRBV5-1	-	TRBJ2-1	TGCGCCAGCAGCTTGGTTGGAGGGTTGGATGAGCAGTTCTTC	CASSLVGGLDEQFF
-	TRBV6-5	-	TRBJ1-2	TGTGCCAGCAGGGGGCAGGGAGGCAACTATGGCTACACCTTC	CASRGQGGNYGYTF
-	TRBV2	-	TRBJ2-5	TGTGCCAGCAGTGACCGTCTAGGGGGCGGCCCGGTAGGAGGGGAAGAGACCCAGTACTTC	CASSDRLGGGPVGGEETQYF
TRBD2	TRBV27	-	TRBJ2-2	TGTGCCACGGGACTAGCGGGAGGGCTAGGCGGGGAGCTGTTTTTT	CATGLAGGLGGELFF
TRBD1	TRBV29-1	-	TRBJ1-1	TGCAGCGTAAAGAGACAGGGAGCGAACACTGAAGCTTTCTTT	CSVKRQGANTEAFF
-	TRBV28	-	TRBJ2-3	TGTGCCAGCAGTCCGCCCACTAGAGGGCCGAGCACAGATACGCAGTATTTT	CASSPPTRGPSTDTQYF
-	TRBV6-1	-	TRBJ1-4	TGTGCCAGCAGTGAAGCCTTTGTAGTGGGGGGTGCGAAACTGTTTTTT	CASSEAFVVGGAKLFF
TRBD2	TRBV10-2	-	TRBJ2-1	TGCGCCAGCAGGAGGGGACTAGCGGACAACAATGAGCAGTTCTTC	CASRRGLADNNEQFF
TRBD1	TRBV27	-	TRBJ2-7	TGTGCCACCGGGACAGGCCACTACGAGCAGTACTTC	CATGTGHYEQYF
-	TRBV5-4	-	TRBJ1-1	TGTGCCAGCAGCTTATCACCGGTACAGGGTAAGGCTGAAGCTTTCTTT	CASSLSPVQGKAEAFF